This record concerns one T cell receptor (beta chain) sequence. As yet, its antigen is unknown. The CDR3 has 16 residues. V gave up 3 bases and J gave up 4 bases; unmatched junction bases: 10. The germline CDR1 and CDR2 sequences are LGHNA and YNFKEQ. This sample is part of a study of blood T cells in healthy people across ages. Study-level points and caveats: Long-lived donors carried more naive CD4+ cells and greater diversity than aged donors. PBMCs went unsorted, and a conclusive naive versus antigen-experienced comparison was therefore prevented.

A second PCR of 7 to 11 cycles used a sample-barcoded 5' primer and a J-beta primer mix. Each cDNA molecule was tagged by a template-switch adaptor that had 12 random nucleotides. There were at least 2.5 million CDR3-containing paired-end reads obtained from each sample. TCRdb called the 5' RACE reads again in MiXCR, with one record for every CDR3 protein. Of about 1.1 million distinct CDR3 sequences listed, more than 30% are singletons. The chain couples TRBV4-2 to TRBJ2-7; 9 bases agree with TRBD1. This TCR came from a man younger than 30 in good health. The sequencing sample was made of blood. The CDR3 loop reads CASSQSPGQGLYEQYF. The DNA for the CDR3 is TGTGCCAGCAGCCAGTCTCCGGGACAGGGTCTATACGAGCAGTACTTC.